This is a list of T cell receptor beta chains from one sample in a study of blood T cell repertoires in COVID-19. Method: immunoSEQ multiplex PCR; TCRdb's copy keeps in-frame clones and lacks some. The data hold about 180,000 clones, with over 80% observed a single time. What was sequenced was peripheral blood. These receptors came from a woman in her thirties or forties with COVID-19, enrolled during active disease. CDR3s include the opening cysteine and the closing phenylalanine or tryptophan.

TRBV5-1,12,TRBJ1-3,CASSRDGNTIYF
TRBV19,15,TRBJ1-6,CASIPTGTGYSPLHF
TRBV18,15,TRBJ1-4,CASSQPGAGQEKLFF
TRBV5-1,15,TRBJ1-1,CASSLEEGASAEAFF
TRBV4-2,15,TRBJ2-7,CASSHRRDKGYEQYF
TRBV28,13,TRBJ1-5,CASSLDFLQPQHF
TRBV3-1/TRBV3-2,16,TRBJ1-1,CASIRGWTGSDTEAFF
TRBV7-2,15,TRBJ2-1,CASSLGASDYNEQFF
TRBV9,13,TRBJ1-1,CASSVAGNTEAFF
TRBV18,15,TRBJ2-2,CASSPLPVTTGELFF
TRBV6-5,14,TRBJ1-4,CASSYEGQREKLFF
TRBV25-1,16,TRBJ2-1,CASSELTGASYNEQFF
TRBV7-9,15,TRBJ2-7,CASSPSGESQYEQYF
TRBV2,18,TRBJ2-7,CASSGWGLADQASYEQYF
TRBV4-1,11,TRBJ1-1,CASSRGWEAFF
TRBV19,11,TRBJ1-2,CASSISTGYTF
TRBV10-2,14,TRBJ2-5,CASSESGRKETQYF
TRBV11-2,18,TRBJ1-5,CASSLNRLRTEGDQPQHF
TRBV10-1,15,TRBJ1-1,CASSESYRADTEAFF
TRBV6-5,16,TRBJ1-5,CASSSRQGVSNQPQHF
TRBV2,13,TRBJ1-2,CASRGTGNYGYTF
TRBV19,14,TRBJ2-7,CASRENPSRYEQYF
TRBV5-6,14,TRBJ2-7,CASSLGDNSYEQYF
TRBV5-6,14,TRBJ2-3,CASSPNGHPDTQYF
TRBV6-5,14,TRBJ1-1,CASSNHDSFTEAFF
TRBV23-1,15,TRBJ1-2,CASSHRLLSSYGYTF
TRBV15,17,TRBJ1-2,CATSREGTGRFTDGYTF
TRBV7-9,18,TRBJ1-2,CASSPRDRRVGERYGYTF
TRBV11-2,15,TRBJ1-6,CASSLGGQGNSPLHF
TRBV7-8,14,TRBJ1-5,CASSAWTGDQPQHF
TRBV24-1,15,TRBJ2-3,CATKEAGGGTDTQYF
TRBV6-5,13,TRBJ2-2,CASSFRGHGELFF
TRBV7-9,14,TRBJ2-7,CASSLGQGTYEQYF
TRBV5-5,15,TRBJ2-7,CASRNVQGAGYEQYF
TRBV10-3,14,TRBJ1-4,CATQRAGKNEKLFF
TRBV3-1/TRBV3-2,13,TRBJ1-2,CASSQRQRDGYTF
TRBV19,14,TRBJ1-2,CASSIGTGVGGYTF
TRBV19,14,TRBJ1-2,CATKGQAINYGYTF
TRBV5-1,15,TRBJ2-2,CASMAQGARTGELFF
TRBV21-1,16,TRBJ2-3,CATKQWRDRGTDTQYF
TRBV7-2,18,TRBJ2-1,CASSLRGLRGGSYNEQFF
TRBV27,14,TRBJ1-3,CASSYKGAGNTIYF
TRBV3-1/TRBV3-2,16,TRBJ2-4,CASSPELAGAKNIQYF
TRBV15,13,TRBJ2-7,CATSRPQGGRQYF
TRBV19,14,TRBJ2-7,CASSIVGGTYEQYF
TRBV10-2,16,TRBJ2-1,CASTARGTRTYNEQFF
TRBV19,16,TRBJ1-5,CASNPGQTYSNQPQHF
TRBV7-9,18,TRBJ2-7,CASSIGQGAATPPYEQYF
TRBV6-5,15,TRBJ1-5,CASRGHRDSNQPQHF
TRBV28,17,TRBJ2-1,CASSLAPLAGRGNEQFF
TRBV11-2,15,TRBJ1-1,CASSGPQGTATEAFF
TRBV5-8,12,TRBJ1-2,CASTKGTFGYTF
TRBV7-8,12,TRBJ2-7,CASSPDGDEQYF
TRBV27,14,TRBJ2-4,CASRLTGSKNIQYF